One sample yielded the 5 T cell receptor beta chains listed below, sequenced in a study of blood T cell repertoires in COVID-19. Libraries were prepared by immunoSEQ multiplex PCR; TCRdb keeps only in-frame clonotypes and omits some of them. Of 200,000 to 300,000 clones listed, about nine tenths are singletons. The sequenced sample consisted of PBMCs or T cells enriched from blood (not recorded which). Receptors originate from a woman between 25 and 40 years old with acute COVID-19.

This chain joins TRBV30 and TRBJ1-2, with 12 bases identical to TRBD1. This CDR3 spans 17 amino acids. J was trimmed by 3 bases and V by 4 bases; bases with no gene match: 12. Per the germline V gene, CDR1 is GTSNPN and CDR2 is SVGIG (reference sequence). The CDR3 region is CAWTKLGGQGADYGYTF. The CDR3 coding sequence is TGTGCCTGGACGAAGCTGGGGGGACAGGGGGCGGACTATGGCTACACCTTC.

The chain links TRBV5-1 to TRBJ1-1, with unresolved D. Trimming removed 2 bases at V and 3 bases at J, with 8 bases between. Germline V lookup: CDR1 SGHRS, CDR2 YFSETQ. This CDR3 is built from 13 residues. The CDR3 coding sequence is TGCGCCAGCAGCTTCGGGGTTGACACTGAAGCTTTCTTT. This translates into CASSFGVDTEAFF. Combining the CDR3 with reference TRBV5-1 and TRBJ1-1 gives the whole variable domain KAGVTQTPRYLIKTRGQQVTLSCSPISGHRSVSWYQQTPGQGLQFLFEYFSETQRNKGNFPGRFSGRQFSNSRSEMNVSTLELGDSALYLCASSFGVDTEAFFGQGTRLTVV.

The chain carries TRBV19 and TRBJ2-7; TRBD1 is a possible D gene (6 bases). The CDR3 sequence is 15 residues long. V was clipped by 1 base and J by 4 bases, with 14 bases between them. Germline V lookup: CDR1 LNHDA, CDR2 SQIVND (reference sequence). DNA of the CDR3: TGTGCCAGTAGTATAGTCCCAGGGGATCAGTACGAGCAGTACTTC. Amino acid sequence: CASSIVPGDQYEQYF. Complete variable domain (other parts from reference TRBV19 and TRBJ2-7): DGGITQSPKYLFRKEGQNVTLSCEQNLNHDAMYWYRQDPGQGLRLIYYSQIVNDFQKGDIAEGYSVSREKKESFPLTVTSAQKNPTAFYLCASSIVPGDQYEQYFGPGTRLTVT.

The chain uses TRBV5-5 and TRBJ1-2; D not certain. CDR1 and CDR2 from the germline V gene are SGHKS and YYEKEE (reference sequence). The CDR3 extends over 12 amino acids. V lost 0 bases and J 8 bases, leaving 8 bases between the germline ends. The CDR3 DNA sequence: TGTGCCAGCAGCTTGGCAGGAAACGGCTACACCTTC. Protein: CASSLAGNGYTF.

V gene TRBV20-1 combines with J gene TRBJ2-3; tentatively, D is TRBD1 (6 bases). V was clipped by 3 bases and J by 4 bases, with 8 bases between them. Germline loops: CDR1 DFQATT, CDR2 SNEGSKA (reference sequence). The CDR3 runs 12 residues. Here the CDR3 reads CSASGGADTQYF. Written as DNA, the CDR3 is TGCAGTGCTAGTGGGGGCGCAGATACGCAGTATTTT.